These T cell receptor beta chains were read from a single sample in a study of CD8+CD57+ T cells in acquired aplastic anemia. TCRdb ran MiXCR on the reads and lists one entry per CDR3 protein. The data contain approximately 250,000 distinct CDR3 sequences, 82% of them seen just once; the ten biggest clones take up 35% to 50%. The specimen sequenced was sorted CD4+, CD8+, or CD8+CD57+ T cells (not recorded which) from PBMCs. These receptors were collected from a human donor with aplastic anemia. The CDR3 runs from the conserved cysteine through the conserved F or W. Fields, in order: clone size, V gene, J gene, D gene, CDR3 DNA, CDR3 protein. D genes are given only for firm matches. Where a row states a size, it is once, few, many or the class of an expanded clone; other rows omit it.

abundance: many; v_gene: TRBV7-9; j_gene: TRBJ2-3; d_gene: .; CDR3nt: TGTGCCAGCAGCTTAGTACCCGGGGAGCTGATTTTTGGATTT; CDR3aa: CASSLVPGELIFGF
abundance: .; v_gene: TRBV2; j_gene: TRBJ2-1; d_gene: TRBD2; CDR3nt: TGTGCCAGCAGTGGTGGACTAGCGGGGGGAAACAATGAGCAGTTCTTC; CDR3aa: CASSGGLAGGNNEQFF
abundance: .; v_gene: TRBV20-1; j_gene: TRBJ1-6; d_gene: .; CDR3nt: TGCAGTGCTATCGGGGGCAGAGCCATGAATTCACCCCTCCACTTT; CDR3aa: CSAIGGRAMNSPLHF
abundance: .; v_gene: TRBV10-1; j_gene: TRBJ2-1; d_gene: TRBD2; CDR3nt: TGCGCCAGCAGTGAGGAAGGGACTAGCGGGTGGAATGAGCAGTTCTTC; CDR3aa: CASSEEGTSGWNEQFF
abundance: .; v_gene: TRBV29-1; j_gene: TRBJ2-5; d_gene: .; CDR3nt: TGCGGCGCCGGGGACTGCCGGGGCGAGACCCAGTACTTC; CDR3aa: CGAGDCRGETQYF
abundance: .; v_gene: TRBV7-3; j_gene: TRBJ2-1; d_gene: TRBD1; CDR3nt: TGTGCCACCCCGGGACAGCACAATGAGCAGTTCTTC; CDR3aa: CATPGQHNEQFF
abundance: few; v_gene: TRBV9; j_gene: TRBJ2-1; d_gene: .; CDR3nt: TGTGCCAGCAGCGTAGGGTCAGGTACGCAGTGTTTTGAGCAGTTCTTC; CDR3aa: CASSVGSGTQCFEQFF
abundance: .; v_gene: TRBV9; j_gene: TRBJ2-3; d_gene: TRBD1; CDR3nt: TGTGCCAGCAGCTTAGGGGGCTCGAGAGATCAGCCCCATTTT; CDR3aa: CASSLGGSRDQPHF
abundance: .; v_gene: TRBV7-9; j_gene: TRBJ2-6; d_gene: TRBD2; CDR3nt: TGTGCCAGCAGCTTTCAAAGAGGCGGGGGGGGCGATGAGGTCCTGACTTTC; CDR3aa: CASSFQRGGGGDEVLTF
abundance: .; v_gene: TRBV2; j_gene: TRBJ2-5; d_gene: .; CDR3nt: TGTGCCAGCACCATTAGTGAGACCCAGTACTTC; CDR3aa: CASTISETQYF
abundance: .; v_gene: TRBV7-3; j_gene: TRBJ1-1; d_gene: TRBD1; CDR3nt: TGTGCCAGCAGCTTATATCGGACAGGGAACGATGAAGCTTTCTTT; CDR3aa: CASSLYRTGNDEAFF
abundance: .; v_gene: TRBV11-1; j_gene: TRBJ2-5; d_gene: .; CDR3nt: TGTGCCACCAGCCGGAGCTGCAGCCAAGAGACCCAGTACTTC; CDR3aa: CATSRSCSQETQYF
abundance: .; v_gene: TRBV7-2; j_gene: TRBJ2-3; d_gene: .; CDR3nt: TGTGCCAGCAGCTTAGGCGCCACCGATACGCGGTATTTT; CDR3aa: CASSLGATDTRYF
abundance: .; v_gene: TRBV7-9; j_gene: TRBJ2-7; d_gene: .; CDR3nt: TGTGCCAGCAGCTTACGGGGTCGAGCCTGGGAGAACTACTTC; CDR3aa: CASSLRGRAWENYF
abundance: .; v_gene: TRBV2; j_gene: TRBJ2-1; d_gene: .; CDR3nt: TGTGCTAGCAGCGTATCCTCGAGGAATACGCAGTTCTTC; CDR3aa: CASSVSSRNTQFF
abundance: .; v_gene: TRBV2; j_gene: TRBJ2-3; d_gene: .; CDR3nt: TGTGCCAGCAGTGATGGGGGGAGTCATGAGCAGTTCTTCTTT; CDR3aa: CASSDGGSHEQFFF
abundance: .; v_gene: TRBV7-8; j_gene: TRBJ2-1; d_gene: .; CDR3nt: TGTGCCAGCAGCCTGGGGGGAGCTTCCAATACGCAGTTTTTC; CDR3aa: CASSLGGASNTQFF
abundance: .; v_gene: TRBV5-5; j_gene: TRBJ2-1; d_gene: TRBD2; CDR3nt: TGTGCCAGCAGCTTGTCTACCGGGGGGTTTTTCAATGAGCAGTTCTTC; CDR3aa: CASSLSTGGFFNEQFF
abundance: .; v_gene: TRBV20-1; j_gene: TRBJ2-1; d_gene: .; CDR3nt: TGCAGTGCTAGCGGAGCCTACAATGAGCAGTTCTTC; CDR3aa: CSASGAYNEQFF
abundance: .; v_gene: TRBV7-9; j_gene: TRBJ2-7; d_gene: .; CDR3nt: TGTGCCAGCAGCGTCGGACTAGGACAGATAAATACAATGTACGAGCAGTACTTC; CDR3aa: CASSVGLGQINTMYEQYF
abundance: .; v_gene: TRBV9; j_gene: TRBJ2-3; d_gene: TRBD2; CDR3nt: TGTGCCAGCAGCGTGGCGGGGGGTCCCGGTACGCAGTATTTT; CDR3aa: CASSVAGGPGTQYF
abundance: .; v_gene: TRBV9; j_gene: TRBJ1-1; d_gene: .; CDR3nt: .; CDR3aa: CASGGAGHIQYFAEAFF
abundance: .; v_gene: TRBV7-8; j_gene: TRBJ2-3; d_gene: .; CDR3nt: TGTGCCAGCAGCTTAGAGGGAGGCGGCAAAGCCCTTTATTTT; CDR3aa: CASSLEGGGKALYF
abundance: .; v_gene: TRBV7-8; j_gene: TRBJ2-7; d_gene: TRBD2; CDR3nt: TGTGCCAGCAGCTTGCCGGGAGGCCTCGATTCGCAGCAGTACTTC; CDR3aa: CASSLPGGLDSQQYF
abundance: .; v_gene: TRBV7-9; j_gene: TRBJ2-3; d_gene: .; CDR3nt: .; CDR3aa: CASSLEVYEQYFGF
abundance: .; v_gene: TRBV13; j_gene: TRBJ2-1; d_gene: TRBD2; CDR3nt: TGTGCCAGCAGCTTAGCGGCTAGCGGGATTTACAATGAGCAGTTCTTC; CDR3aa: CASSLAASGIYNEQFF
abundance: .; v_gene: TRBV15; j_gene: TRBJ2-5; d_gene: .; CDR3nt: TGTGCCACCAGCAGGTCGAATCGGCAAGAGCCCCAGCACTTT; CDR3aa: CATSRSNRQEPQHF
abundance: .; v_gene: TRBV11-2; j_gene: TRBJ2-5; d_gene: .; CDR3nt: TGTGCCAGCAGCTGGGGCTCCAGGCCAGACTCCGACTACTTC; CDR3aa: CASSWGSRPDSDYF
abundance: .; v_gene: TRBV7-6; j_gene: TRBJ2-3; d_gene: .; CDR3nt: TGTGCCAGCAGCTTGGAGGGATTACTTGCACCCCAGTATTTT; CDR3aa: CASSLEGLLAPQYF
abundance: .; v_gene: TRBV4-1; j_gene: TRBJ2-3; d_gene: TRBD2; CDR3nt: TGCGCCAGCAGCCAAGAGGGACTAGATCTCCCTGATACGCAGTATTTT; CDR3aa: CASSQEGLDLPDTQYF
abundance: few; v_gene: TRBV7-2; j_gene: TRBJ1-5; d_gene: TRBD1; CDR3nt: TGTGCCAGCAGGGTAGGGGGCACAGACACGCAGCATTTT; CDR3aa: CASRVGGTDTQHF
abundance: .; v_gene: TRBV2; j_gene: TRBJ2-5; d_gene: .; CDR3nt: TGTGCCAGCGGGGACTTACAAGAGACCCAGTACTTC; CDR3aa: CASGDLQETQYF
abundance: .; v_gene: TRBV5-8; j_gene: TRBJ2-3; d_gene: .; CDR3nt: TGTGCCAGCAGCTTAGTGGCCTGTCCCGATACGCAGTATTTT; CDR3aa: CASSLVACPDTQYF
abundance: .; v_gene: TRBV2; j_gene: TRBJ2-1; d_gene: TRBD2; CDR3nt: TGTGCCAGCAGCGACGGGGGGAACCATGAGCAGCTATTC; CDR3aa: CASSDGGNHEQLF
abundance: .; v_gene: TRBV7-9; j_gene: TRBJ2-5; d_gene: .; CDR3nt: TGTGCCAGCAGCCGAGGGGACCAAGAGACGCAGCACTTCTTC; CDR3aa: CASSRGDQETQHFF
abundance: .; v_gene: TRBV24-1; j_gene: TRBJ1-2; d_gene: .; CDR3nt: TGTGCCACCAGTGATTGGGGTCGGAGAGCTAACTATGGCTACACCTTC; CDR3aa: CATSDWGRRANYGYTF
abundance: .; v_gene: TRBV5-4; j_gene: TRBJ1-4; d_gene: .; CDR3nt: TGTGCCAGCAGCCTTACTAGCGGAAATGAAAAACTGTTTTTT; CDR3aa: CASSLTSGNEKLFF
abundance: .; v_gene: TRBV19; j_gene: TRBJ1-6; d_gene: TRBD1; CDR3nt: TGTGCCAGTAGAGGACAGGGGTACCACTTT; CDR3aa: CASRGQGYHF
abundance: .; v_gene: TRBV9; j_gene: TRBJ2-4; d_gene: .; CDR3nt: TGTGCCAGCGGCGAGGCTGGGTACATTCAGTACTTC; CDR3aa: CASGEAGYIQYF
abundance: .; v_gene: TRBV5-6; j_gene: TRBJ1-2; d_gene: .; CDR3nt: TGTGCCAGCAGCTACCAACAGGGAAGGTTAAGTGGCTACACCTTC; CDR3aa: CASSYQQGRLSGYTF
abundance: .; v_gene: TRBV25-1; j_gene: TRBJ1-2; d_gene: .; CDR3nt: TGTGCCAGCAGTGAATTGGTGAACTATGGCTACACCTTC; CDR3aa: CASSELVNYGYTF
abundance: .; v_gene: TRBV11-2; j_gene: TRBJ1-6; d_gene: .; CDR3nt: TGTGCCAGCAGCACTACCCGGGACATCTACCATAATTCACCCCTCCACTTT; CDR3aa: CASSTTRDIYHNSPLHF
abundance: .; v_gene: TRBV7-4; j_gene: TRBJ2-7; d_gene: TRBD1; CDR3nt: TGTGCCAGCAGCCTTACCGGGACAGGTCTGTACGAGCAGTACTTC; CDR3aa: CASSLTGTGLYEQYF
abundance: .; v_gene: TRBV5-6; j_gene: TRBJ2-4; d_gene: .; CDR3nt: TGTGCCAGCAGCTACTCCAACAACATTCAGTACTTC; CDR3aa: CASSYSNNIQYF
abundance: .; v_gene: TRBV7-2; j_gene: TRBJ2-1; d_gene: .; CDR3nt: TGTGCCAGCAGCCATCGAGGCGCGGAGCAGCGCGACGTCCAGTTCTTC; CDR3aa: CASSHRGAEQRDVQFF
abundance: .; v_gene: TRBV7-2; j_gene: TRBJ2-1; d_gene: .; CDR3nt: TGTGCCAGCAGCTTTCGCCCCCCCTCCTACAATGAGCAGTTCTTC; CDR3aa: CASSFRPPSYNEQFF
abundance: .; v_gene: TRBV9; j_gene: TRBJ1-5; d_gene: .; CDR3nt: TGCGCCAGCAGCCAAGAAGCAGACAGGCGGAATCAGCCCCAGCATTTT; CDR3aa: CASSQEADRRNQPQHF
abundance: .; v_gene: TRBV2; j_gene: TRBJ2-6; d_gene: .; CDR3nt: TGTGCCAGCGGGGTCGGGGGTACATACGCGCCCAATTTTCTGACTTTC; CDR3aa: CASGVGGTYAPNFLTF
abundance: .; v_gene: TRBV7-2; j_gene: TRBJ1-4; d_gene: .; CDR3nt: TGTGCCAGCAGTTCATCAACTAATGAAAAACTGTTTTTT; CDR3aa: CASSSSTNEKLFF
abundance: .; v_gene: TRBV7-8; j_gene: TRBJ2-6; d_gene: .; CDR3nt: TGTGCCAGCAGCTCCGTGGTTACGGGTGGACAGTTCGTCGTCCTGACTTTC; CDR3aa: CASSSVVTGGQFVVLTF
abundance: .; v_gene: TRBV7-8; j_gene: TRBJ2-1; d_gene: .; CDR3nt: TGTGCCAGCAGCTTAGAAGGAGGTCCCGGGACGCATGAGCAGTTCTTC; CDR3aa: CASSLEGGPGTHEQFF
abundance: .; v_gene: TRBV19; j_gene: TRBJ1-1; d_gene: .; CDR3nt: TGTGCCAGTAGTATAGCTCTCGCAGGCTACAATGAAGCGTTCTTT; CDR3aa: CASSIALAGYNEAFF
abundance: .; v_gene: TRBV2; j_gene: TRBJ1-1; d_gene: .; CDR3nt: TGTGCCAGCAGACCACAGGGTATTCTGGCTGAAGCTTTCTTT; CDR3aa: CASRPQGILAEAFF
abundance: .; v_gene: TRBV7-8; j_gene: TRBJ2-3; d_gene: .; CDR3nt: TGTGCCAGCAGCTTTCATCCAGCGGGGACAGCCCTTTCCACGCAGTATTTT; CDR3aa: CASSFHPAGTALSTQYF
abundance: .; v_gene: TRBV9; j_gene: TRBJ2-3; d_gene: .; CDR3nt: TGTGCCAGCGGCGAAGGGTCAGATGAGACGCATTATTTT; CDR3aa: CASGEGSDETHYF
abundance: .; v_gene: TRBV9; j_gene: TRBJ2-5; d_gene: .; CDR3nt: TGTGCCAGCGGAGGAGCTGGCAACATTGAGACCCACCACTTC; CDR3aa: CASGGAGNIETHHF